The 25 T cell receptor beta chains below were found in one sample sequenced in a study of blood T cell repertoires in COVID-19. Data came from immunoSEQ multiplex PCR; TCRdb stores just in-frame clones and leaves some out. Of around 54,000 clones detected, 80% to 95% appear once; the ten largest clones hold about 3.1%. Sequencing input: peripheral blood. The receptor set was obtained from a human donor in a cohort sampled during active COVID-19.

The chain joins TRBV7-2 to TRBJ2-3; D perhaps matches TRBD2 (5 bases). The V gene lost 1 base and the J gene lost 4 bases, with 15 bases spanning the gap. The length of the CDR3 is 16 residues. Germline V gene sequence: CDR1 SGHTA, CDR2 FQGNSA. The chain's CDR3 is CASSLVRGVPSDTQYF. The CDR3 DNA reads as TGTGCCAGCAGCTTAGTCCGGGGAGTGCCTTCAGATACGCAGTATTTT.

The V and J genes are TRBV7-9 and TRBJ2-1, with 9 bases aligning to TRBD1. Unmatched junction bases numbered 14, after V lost 5 bases and J lost 9 bases. This CDR3 has 16 amino acids. Germline CDR1 reads SEHNR; CDR2 reads FQNEAQ (reference sequence). The CDR3 spells CASSDPGQGRMGEQFF. The DNA for the CDR3 is TGTGCCAGCAGCGATCCGGGACAGGGACGCATGGGTGAGCAGTTCTTC.

V gene TRBV19 combines with J gene TRBJ2-2, with D maybe TRBD2 (6 bases). From germline, CDR1 is LNHDA and CDR2 SQIVND (reference sequence). The V gene lost 4 bases and the J gene lost 5 bases, with 11 bases spanning the gap. CDR3 length: 14 amino acids. CDR3 region: CASSTGVETGELFF. The CDR3 DNA sequence: TGTGCCAGTAGTACGGGAGTAGAGACCGGGGAGCTGTTTTTT.

V is TRBV3-1 (or the pseudogene TRBV3-2) and J is TRBJ1-2; 7 positions match TRBD1. The trim removed 4 bases at V and 6 bases at J, leaving 11 bases unmatched. This CDR3 is built from 15 residues. Germline V gene sequence: CDR1 LGHDT, CDR2 YNNKEL (reference sequence). CDR3 in DNA: TGTGCCAGCAGCCCCACTGGGCGACAGGGCCATGGCTACACCTTC. Residues: CASSPTGRQGHGYTF.

This chain's CDR3 is CASSVDRGSPLHF. The CDR3 coding sequence is TGTGCCAGCAGTGTGGACAGGGGGTCACCCCTCCACTTT. The rearrangement joins TRBV2 to TRBJ1-6; 10 nucleotides match TRBD1. CDR1 SNHLY and CDR2 FYNNEI come from the germline V gene. Trimming took 4 bases from V and 10 from J; bases not matched to a gene: 1. This CDR3 is 13 amino acids long.

V and J are TRBV9 and TRBJ2-7, with D possibly being TRBD1 (6 bases). V was shortened by 0 bases and J by 5 bases, with 12 bases between the two germline ends. The length of the CDR3 is 14 residues. Germline CDR1 and CDR2: SGDLS and YYNGEE. The CDR3 spells CASSVGGRSDEQYF. In nucleotides, the CDR3 is TGTGCCAGCAGCGTAGGGGGGCGTTCCGACGAGCAGTACTTC.

The J gene is TRBJ2-1, the V gene TRBV20-1, with TRBD2 matching over 11 bases. CDR3 size: 14 residues. J gave up 7 bases and V 3 bases, and 5 bases lay outside the gene matches. Germline assignment: CDR1 DFQATT and CDR2 SNEGSKA (reference sequence). In DNA form, the CDR3 reads TGCAGTGCTAGTTTGACTAGCGGGACAAATGAGCAGTTCTTC. Protein product: CSASLTSGTNEQFF.

DNA of the CDR3: TGTGCCACCAGCAGGGCCGGGACAACGAACACTGAAGCTTTCTTT. Translated: CATSRAGTTNTEAFF. This chain uses TRBV15 with TRBJ1-1, with D maybe TRBD1 (6 bases). The CDR3 runs to 15 residues. The ends were cut back, 3 bases at V and 1 base at J, with 12 bases in the middle. Germline V CDR1 and CDR2: LNHNV, YYDKDF (reference sequence).

The genes are TRBV7-3 and TRBJ2-5, with 11 bases fitting TRBD2. Germline loops: CDR1 SGHTA, CDR2 FQGTGA. The length of the CDR3 is 15 residues. Losses at the gene ends were 5 bases for V and 7 bases for J; bases not matched to a gene: 9. The CDR3 DNA is TGTGCCAGCAGCCCGCAGACTAGCGGGGCTGTGACCCAGTACTTC. Translation: CASSPQTSGAVTQYF.

The chain employs TRBV11-2 and TRBJ1-1; TRBD1 matches at 8 bases. CDR3 length: 14 residues. V dropped 5 bases and J dropped 1; count of bases not matched to a gene: 3. CDR1 SGHAT and CDR2 FQNNGV come from the germline V gene. The CDR3 region has the DNA TGTGCCAGCAGCCACGGACAGGGGAACACTGAAGCTTTCTTT. This gives the protein CASSHGQGNTEAFF. Full variable domain (remainder filled in from reference TRBV11-2 and TRBJ1-1): EAGVAQSPRYKIIEKRQSVAFWCNPISGHATLYWYQQILGQGPKLLIQFQNNGVVDDSQLPKDRFSAERLKGVDSTLKIQPAKLEDSAVYLCASSHGQGNTEAFFGQGTRLTVV.

The chain is built from TRBV5-1 and TRBJ1-5; maybe TRBD1 (5 bases). CDR1 and CDR2 from the germline V gene are SGHRS and YFSETQ. Deletions cut 0 bases from V and 3 bases from J, with 10 bases between. The CDR3 sequence is 15 residues long. The CDR3 sequence is CASSLDPGNNQPQHF. In DNA, the CDR3 is TGCGCCAGCAGCTTGGACCCAGGGAACAATCAGCCCCAGCATTTT.

V gene TRBV11-2 combines with J gene TRBJ2-1; possibly TRBD1 for D (6 bases). Germline CDR1 is SGHAT and CDR2 is FQNNGV. The CDR3 covers 15 residues. The germline V and J ends were trimmed by 3 bases and 5 bases, with 14 bases remaining between them. The CDR3 here is CASSFSGHFNNEQFF. The CDR3 coding sequence is TGTGCCAGCAGCTTTTCGGGACACTTTAACAATGAGCAGTTCTTC.

V usage is TRBV2 and J usage is TRBJ2-3; D might be TRBD1 (5 bases). CDR3 size: 15 residues. Per the germline V gene, CDR1 is SNHLY and CDR2 is FYNNEI. Between the trimmed V and J ends, which lost 2 bases and 3 bases, there was a span of 12 bases. CDR3 nucleotide sequence: TGTGCCAGCAGTGAAAGAAACCAGGGAACAGATACGCAGTATTTT. Translating it yields CASSERNQGTDTQYF.

The V gene is TRBV7-3, the J gene TRBJ1-1; D remains ambiguous. Between the trimmed V and J ends, which lost 1 base and 5 bases, there was a span of 11 bases. Germline CDR1 is SGHTA and CDR2 is FQGTGA. The CDR3 sequence is 14 residues long. The CDR3, as DNA: TGTGCCAGCAGCTTAAACTCAGCGGGGACTGAAGCTTTCTTT. It translates to CASSLNSAGTEAFF.

This clone showed up just once. V usage is TRBV6-1 and J usage is TRBJ2-7; 9 positions match TRBD1. The trim removed 0 bases at V and 3 bases at J, leaving 3 bases unmatched. The CDR3 extends over 15 amino acids. The germline CDR1 and CDR2 sequences are MNHNS and SASEGT. CDR3: CASSEAETGGYEQYF. The CDR3 DNA is TGTGCCAGCAGTGAAGCGGAGACAGGGGGCTACGAGCAGTACTTC.

J is TRBJ2-4 and V is TRBV19; D may be TRBD1 (6 bases). The germline gives CDR1 LNHDA, CDR2 SQIVND (reference sequence). Trimming removed 3 bases at V and 5 bases at J, with 17 bases between. The CDR3 length is 16 residues. CDR3 sequence (DNA): TGTGCCAGTAGTATTGCAGGGGAGTATGGCCAAAACATTCAGTACTTC. It encodes CASSIAGEYGQNIQYF.

The V call is TRBV4-2, the J call TRBJ2-3; D is possibly TRBD2 (5 bases). This CDR3 has 13 amino acids. With 1 base removed from V and 5 bases from J, the gap between germline ends came to 7 bases. Germline V gives CDR1 LGHNA, CDR2 YNFKEQ. The CDR3 coding sequence is TGTGCCAGCAGCCAAGGAAGCGGAGATACGCAGTATTTT. Protein: CASSQGSGDTQYF.

In this sample, this clone turned up once. The rearrangement uses TRBV18 and TRBJ2-7, with 7 bases identical to TRBD1. Trimming cost V 1 base and J 5 bases; bases outside gene matches: 5. Germline V gene data show CDR1 as KGHSH and CDR2 as LQKENI. The CDR3 is 14 amino acids. CDR3 bases: TGTGCCAGCTCACCACTAGGGACAGCAGACGAGCAGTACTTC. Translating gives CASSPLGTADEQYF.

The V and J genes are TRBV5-4 and TRBJ2-2, with D hard to call. The germline CDR1 and CDR2 sequences are SGHNT and YYREEE (reference sequence). Trimming removed 0 bases at V and 6 bases at J, with 9 bases between. The CDR3 is made up of 14 amino acids. The DNA for the CDR3 is TGTGCCAGCAGCTTGGGTTCCCTGTCCGGGGAGCTGTTTTTT. Translation gives CASSLGSLSGELFF.

The rearrangement links TRBV28 to TRBJ2-3; D is possibly TRBD1 (5 bases). The CDR3 is 15 residues long. Germline CDR1 is MDHEN and CDR2 is SYDVKM. V was cut by 6 bases and J by 0 bases, with 13 bases left in between. Here the CDR3 reads CASRPSQGSTDTQYF. The CDR3 DNA sequence: TGTGCCAGCAGACCTTCCCAGGGTAGCACAGATACGCAGTATTTT.

As DNA, the CDR3 is TGTGCCAGCAGCTTAGTTCGGGCGGGAGGGCCGACAGATACGCAGTATTTT. Its translation: CASSLVRAGGPTDTQYF. The chain uses TRBV11-2 and TRBJ2-3; TRBD2 agrees at 9 bases. The CDR3 totals 17 residues. Germline V gene lookup returns CDR1 SGHAT and CDR2 FQNNGV. V lost 1 base to trimming and J lost 3 bases; unmatched junction nucleotides: 8.

J is TRBJ2-7 and V is TRBV2, with D possibly TRBD1 on 6 matching bases. From germline, CDR1 is SNHLY and CDR2 FYNNEI. V was trimmed by 5 bases and J by 3 bases, leaving 11 bases between them. The CDR3 runs 13 residues. In DNA form, the CDR3 reads TGTGCCAGCAGTACAGGGCCGGTCTACGAGCAGTACTTC. Protein sequence: CASSTGPVYEQYF.

The chain uses TRBV10-2 and TRBJ2-7, with 11 bases matching TRBD2. The length of the CDR3 is 15 residues. J was trimmed by 4 bases and V by 8 bases; bases with no gene match: 10. The germline CDR1 and CDR2 sequences are WSHSY and SAAADI. In DNA form, the CDR3 reads TGCGCCAGCCTTGACTACGGGACTAGCGGATACGAGCAGTACTTC. Translating gives CASLDYGTSGYEQYF.

This sequence joins TRBV7-6 and TRBJ2-1; no reliable D call. Germline V gene sequence: CDR1 SGHVS, CDR2 FNYEAQ. There are 16 residues in the CDR3. V dropped 5 bases and J dropped 8 bases, with 22 bases sitting between them. CDR3 DNA sequence: TGTGCCAGCAGCCCTCTGACTCCGAAGGATTTATATGAGCAGTTCTTC. It codes for CASSPLTPKDLYEQFF.

J is TRBJ2-7 and V is TRBV5-1; 9 bases fit TRBD1. The germline V gene has CDR1 SGHRS and CDR2 YFSETQ. This CDR3 spans 15 amino acids. J lost 4 bases, V lost 3 bases, and 8 bases had no gene match. The CDR3 loop reads CASSSVGQGKYEQYF. The CDR3 DNA reads TGCGCCAGCAGCTCCGTCGGACAGGGGAAGTACGAGCAGTACTTC.